These T cell receptor beta chains were read from a single sample in a study of identical twins. TCRdb re-derived calls from the 5' RACE reads in MiXCR, one entry per CDR3 protein. Of about 220,000 distinct CDR3 sequences listed, 6% to 8% are singletons. Another study also made use of these data, one on yellow fever vaccine responses in identical twins.

Specimen: CD8+ T cells sorted from blood. Every receptor here comes from a young woman in good health. The CDR3 runs from the conserved cysteine through the conserved F or W.

v_gene,CDR3aa
TRBV24-1,CATSDSAFSYNEQFF
TRBV27,CASSLYSGDLREQYF
TRBV12-3/TRBV12-4,CASSRLVAETQYF
TRBV20-1,CCAKVGSGRYTDTQYF
TRBV12-3/TRBV12-4,CASSPLTGAQETQYF
TRBV3-1,CASSQARGGTGTNEQFF
TRBV20-1,CSARQLLRGEPQHF
TRBV9,CASSPSVDGTEAFF
TRBV3-1,CASSQGGGVGETQYF
TRBV29-1,CSVPNAGQFNEQFF
TRBV7-2,CADPPDGGINGYTF
TRBV20-1,CSARIPTGGETGELFF
TRBV15,CATSVGGSDPWYGYTF
TRBV4-1,CASSQVVGETQYF
TRBV3-1,CASSNIAGEGDNEQFF
TRBV7-8,CASRDRDSYSPLHF
TRBV12-5,CASGLRGQGEYNEQFF
TRBV6-4,CASGGGAETDTQYF
TRBV4-1,CASSQDWGLNEKLFF
TRBV29-1,CSVERTENYGYTF
TRBV6-5,CASSYSGLAGISGEQFF
TRBV25-1,CASSERSSGVDVQPQHF
TRBV11-3,CASSSRRDTSSYEQYF
TRBV24-1,CASQEVWGEQYF
TRBV14,CASSPAHPGELFF
TRBV12-3/TRBV12-4,CASSPSGLDSYNEQFF
TRBV7-9,CASSLALGPTYNEQFF
TRBV27,CASSLLAGGSTDTQYF
TRBV29-1,CSAEGEDGWAFF
TRBV7-9,CASSCTSGISDTQYF
TRBV7-9,CASSPSPNEKLFF
TRBV5-1,CASSLKGTGSGEQYF
TRBV24-1,CATSARLGNEQYF
TRBV12-3/TRBV12-4,CASRWGNPTGELFF
TRBV12-3/TRBV12-4,CASLDTGELFF
TRBV12-3/TRBV12-4,CASRRGATGELFF
TRBV6-1,CAISGTGGSEQFF
TRBV10-1,CASSESAGRETQYF
TRBV15,CATSPSTGTYEQYF
TRBV28,CASSFLAGGLDEQFF
TRBV28,CATPWGQPQHF
TRBV6-4,CASSDERSTDTQYF
TRBV20-1,CSARRPTSGDYNEQFF
TRBV11-2,CASSWELAGGSGANVLTF
TRBV20-1,CSARDFRTASNQPQHF
TRBV27,CASGLAYEQYF
TRBV27,CASSPWAGRGGTDTQYF
TRBV7-9,CASSPVTGMNTEAFF
TRBV5-1,CASSFSGAEETQYF
TRBV7-9,CASSLTWNREETQYF
TRBV28,CASSWDFMTSPLHF
TRBV6-2/TRBV6-3,CASLRESGNYGYTF
TRBV28,CASSPLTGKTANTGELFF
TRBV20-1,CSARETSGTDTQYF